These 8 T cell receptor beta chains originate from one sample sequenced in a study of blood T cells in healthy people across ages. Primers used in a second PCR of roughly 6 to 11 cycles were a sample-barcoded 5' primer and a J-beta primer mix. TCRdb fed the 5' RACE reads into MiXCR, producing one record per CDR3 protein. In the table there are 630,000 or so distinct CDR3 sequences, about 30% of which are singletons. The source material was blood. All receptors come from a woman aged 80 or older in good health.

Of note for this clonotype: Possible read error: a much larger clone is one base away. The chain links TRBV10-3 to TRBJ2-1, with D hard to call. The length of the CDR3 is 12 residues. Germline values: CDR1 ENHRY, CDR2 SYGVKD. Trimming took off 6 bases at V and 12 bases at J, with 15 bases between the two ends. Here the CDR3 DNA reads TGTGCCATCAGAGCGCCCGGGTCTGGGCAGTTCTTC. Protein: CAIRAPGSGQFF.

The chain recombines TRBV12-3 or TRBV12-4 with TRBJ2-6; D unclear. CDR3 length: 16 amino acids. The germline V and J ends were trimmed by 5 bases and 0 bases, with 11 bases remaining between them. The CDR3 spells CASSDVRLSGANVLTF. For the CDR3, the DNA is TGTGCCAGCAGTGATGTCCGACTCTCTGGGGCCAACGTCCTGACTTTC.

This clonotype appeared many times. This rearrangement joins TRBV10-3 to TRBJ1-1; the D gene is possibly TRBD1 (6 bases). V lost 5 bases to trimming and J lost 0 bases, with 10 bases between them. The CDR3 runs to 14 residues. Germline V lookup: CDR1 ENHRY, CDR2 SYGVKD. CDR3 sequence (DNA): TGTGCCATCAGTCCTAGGGACATGAACACTGAAGCTTTCTTT. Amino acids: CAISPRDMNTEAFF.

V and J are TRBV9 and TRBJ1-2; weak D call: TRBD1 (6 bases). The CDR3 runs to 14 residues. CDR1 and CDR2 from the germline V gene are SGDLS and YYNGEE. V was pared by 3 bases and J by 5 bases, with 14 bases between. The CDR3 bases are TGTGCCAGCAGCGGGACAGTCAAGCTATATGGCTACACCTTC. This translates into CASSGTVKLYGYTF.

This clonotype was counted at least ten times. The V gene is TRBV6-5, the J gene TRBJ1-5, with D possibly being TRBD1 (5 bases). This CDR3 is built from 13 residues. Germline V gives CDR1 MNHEY, CDR2 SVGAGI. V lost 6 bases to trimming and J lost 5 bases, with 11 bases between them. CDR3 in DNA: TGTGCCAGCAGCCCGACAGTGGATCAGCCCCAGCATTTT. This translates into CASSPTVDQPQHF.

This clonotype was observed a handful of times. The chain carries TRBV7-3 and TRBJ2-7, with D perhaps TRBD1 or TRBD2 (6 bases each). The V end lost 1 base, the J end lost 7 bases, and 20 bases lay between the germline ends. The length of the CDR3 is 16 residues. The germline gives CDR1 SGHTA, CDR2 FQGTGA. CDR3 protein: CASSLRGGTRGNEQYF. The CDR3 bases are TGTGCCAGCAGCTTAAGAGGGGGGACTCGAGGCAATGAGCAGTACTTC.

This clonotype has ten or more counts. The chain is built from TRBV3-1 and TRBJ2-3, with unresolved D. Germline V CDR1 and CDR2: LGHDT, YNNKEL (reference sequence). CDR3 length equals 14 residues. Trimming left V 1 base short and J 1 base short, with 6 bases between. The CDR3 reads CASSQVSRTDTQYF. For the CDR3, the DNA is TGTGCCAGCAGCCAAGTCAGCCGCACAGATACGCAGTATTTT.

This clonotype was seen a few times. A clone one base away is much larger, so this may be a read error. The J gene is TRBJ2-1, the V gene TRBV28; D remains unclear. The germline gives CDR1 MDHEN, CDR2 SYDVKM. CDR3 size: 16 residues. This chain's CDR3 is CASIPHAESGNNERFF. DNA for the CDR3: TGTGCCAGCATACCCCATGCGGAGTCGGGCAACAATGAGCGGTTCTTC.